The clone carrying this T cell receptor (beta chain) was observed a handful of times. After removal of 5 bases from V and 4 bases from J, the junction contained 2 bases not matched to a gene. This CDR3 comprises 14 residues. TCRdb called the RT-PCR reads again in MiXCR, with one record for every CDR3 protein. The sample consists of 650,000 to 800,000 distinct CDR3 sequences, 13% to 15% of them appearing once. The sample was memory CD4+ T cells from blood. The V gene is TRBV12-3 or TRBV12-4, the J gene TRBJ1-4; 9 positions agree with TRBD1. The sequence was obtained from a female donor in good health, serving as a healthy control. In DNA form, the CDR3 reads TGTGCCAGCAGTAGACAGGGGGGTAATGAAAAACTGTTTTTT. Translation gives CASSRQGGNEKLFF.